The 18 T cell receptor beta chains presented below share a single source sample, sequenced in a study of cytomegalovirus exposure and HLA in healthy donors. PCR primers comprised 60 Vbeta and 13 Jbeta primers. Clones were read by immunoSEQ multiplex PCR, and TCRdb kept only the in-frame ones, dropping some. The data contain 140,000 to 150,000 clones, roughly 10% of them singletons. Sequencing was carried out using PBMCs. The receptor source for this set is a man aged 50-60 years in good health and CMV-seronegative.

This clone turned up a few times. This rearrangement joins TRBV5-1 to TRBJ2-5; the match to TRBD2 covers 15 bases. The CDR3 contains 17 residues. The germline CDR1 and CDR2 sequences are SGHRS and YFSETQ. Trimming cost V 0 bases and J 7 bases; bases outside gene matches: 7. CDR3 DNA: TGCGCCAGCAGCTTGGGGGGACTAGCGGGGGGATCCCGGACCCAGTACTTC. Translation gives CASSLGGLAGGSRTQYF. The complete variable domain, with remaining parts taken from reference TRBV5-1 and TRBJ2-5, reads KAGVTQTPRYLIKTRGQQVTLSCSPISGHRSVSWYQQTPGQGLQFLFEYFSETQRNKGNFPGRFSGRQFSNSRSEMNVSTLELGDSALYLCASSLGGLAGGSRTQYFGPGTRLLVL.

This chain links TRBV6-5 with TRBJ2-7; 10 bases agree with TRBD1. Germline CDR1 and CDR2: MNHEY and SVGAGI. The CDR3 loop spans 14 amino acids. J gave up 5 bases and V 2 bases, and 3 bases lay outside the gene matches. CDR3 amino acids: CASSYRTGGHEQYF. CDR3 bases: TGTGCCAGCAGTTACAGGACAGGGGGTCACGAGCAGTACTTC.

The sample holds a few counts of this clone. The chain combines TRBV11-3 with TRBJ2-7; 7 nucleotides line up with TRBD2. CDR1 is SGHNT, CDR2 YENEEA, per germline. The V and J ends lost 4 bases and 7 bases, in that order; junction bases with no gene match: 10. The CDR3 has 14 amino acids. The CDR3 protein is CASSSSGVLGEQYF. In DNA form, the CDR3 reads TGTGCCAGCAGCTCTAGCGGTGTTCTGGGGGAGCAGTACTTC.

This chain uses TRBV7-9 with TRBJ1-2, with a tentative D call TRBD1 (6 bases). CDR1 and CDR2 (germline): SEHNR, FQNEAQ (reference sequence). The CDR3 is 15 residues long. The V end lost 5 bases, the J end lost 2 bases, and 15 bases lay between the germline ends. The CDR3 spells CASSLPAGQNYGYTF. For the CDR3, the DNA is TGTGCCAGCAGCCTGCCTGCTGGACAGAACTATGGCTACACCTTC.

The J gene is TRBJ2-5, the V gene TRBV11-2; 8 nucleotides line up with TRBD1. Germline assignment: CDR1 SGHAT and CDR2 FQNNGV. J gave up 5 bases and V 5 bases, and 7 bases lay outside the gene matches. The CDR3 runs 14 residues. CDR3 sequence: CASSLTGGSETQYF. The CDR3 DNA is TGTGCCAGCAGCCTTACAGGGGGATCTGAGACCCAGTACTTC. Variable domain in full (rest from reference TRBV11-2 and TRBJ2-5): EAGVAQSPRYKIIEKRQSVAFWCNPISGHATLYWYQQILGQGPKLLIQFQNNGVVDDSQLPKDRFSAERLKGVDSTLKIQPAKLEDSAVYLCASSLTGGSETQYFGPGTRLLVL.

This clone was recorded a few times. The J gene is TRBJ1-1, the V gene TRBV28, with 10 nucleotides matching TRBD1. After removal of 6 bases from V and 5 bases from J, the junction contained 12 bases not matched to a gene. Germline V gene sequence: CDR1 MDHEN, CDR2 SYDVKM. The CDR3 loop spans 16 amino acids. The CDR3 nucleotides read TGTGCCAGCAGCCCGGGGGACAGGGGTTTTGGGACTGAAGCTTTCTTT. Translating gives CASSPGDRGFGTEAFF.

This clone was counted only a few times. This chain uses TRBV5-1 with TRBJ2-5; 7 bases are shared with TRBD2. Unmatched junction bases numbered 20, after V lost 4 bases and J lost 5 bases. Germline lookup yields CDR1 SGHRS and CDR2 YFSETQ. The CDR3 covers 18 residues. The CDR3 loop is CASSPDFGTGGFRETQYF. Written as DNA, the CDR3 is TGCGCCAGCAGCCCGGATTTCGGGACCGGGGGGTTTCGTGAGACCCAGTACTTC.

This clone was counted a few times. The chain has TRBV30 and TRBJ1-3; D gene unclear. The length of the CDR3 is 11 residues. V was trimmed by 4 bases and J by 6 bases, leaving 7 bases between them. Germline V gene sequence: CDR1 GTSNPN, CDR2 SVGIG (reference sequence). CDR3 nucleotides: TGTGCCTGGACCGTAGAAAACACCATATATTTT. It encodes CAWTVENTIYF.

This clone was counted only a few times. This chain connects TRBV5-5 to TRBJ2-7, with TRBD2 as a possible D gene (6 bases). Trimming stripped 2 bases from V and 4 bases from J, with 10 bases between. The V gene's germline CDR1 is SGHKS and CDR2 YYEKEE (reference sequence). The CDR3 has 13 residues. The CDR3 DNA sequence: TGTGCCAGCAGCTTAAGCGGGCCATACGAGCAGTACTTC. This codes for CASSLSGPYEQYF.

There are a few counts of this clone. The chain couples TRBV5-1 to TRBJ1-2, with 8 bases lining up with TRBD1. Germline V gene sequence: CDR1 SGHRS, CDR2 YFSETQ. J gave up 6 bases and V 4 bases, and 5 bases lay outside the gene matches. The CDR3 runs 13 residues. CDR3 nucleotide sequence: TGCGCCAGCAGCGTACAGGGGGGGGATGGCTACACCTTC. It is translated as CASSVQGGDGYTF.

This chain uses TRBV7-2 with TRBJ2-3; perhaps TRBD2 as D (6 bases). This CDR3 comprises 12 residues. The V and J ends lost 5 bases and 6 bases respectively, with 9 bases between them. Germline values: CDR1 SGHTA, CDR2 FQGNSA. The CDR3 DNA follows: TGTGCCAGCAGCGCGGGATGGGATACGCAGTATTTT. As protein: CASSAGWDTQYF.

The sample holds a few counts of this clone. CDR3 in DNA: TGCAGTGCTAGGGACAGCTATGGCTACACCTTC. This translates into CSARDSYGYTF. The V call is TRBV20-1, the J call TRBJ1-2; D is possibly TRBD1 (6 bases). The CDR3 has 11 amino acids. The V gene lost 3 bases and the J gene lost 4 bases, with 6 bases spanning the gap. Germline assignment: CDR1 DFQATT and CDR2 SNEGSKA (reference sequence).

This clone showed up just a few times. V gene TRBV5-1 combines with J gene TRBJ2-1; D might be TRBD2 (7 bases). CDR3 length equals 13 residues. CDR1 and CDR2 (germline): SGHRS, YFSETQ. V was cut by 5 bases and J by 7 bases, with 13 bases left in between. CDR3 sequence: CASRHGGQNEQFF. CDR3 DNA sequence: TGCGCCAGCAGACACGGGGGGCAGAATGAGCAGTTCTTC.

V is TRBV6-5 and J is TRBJ1-1, with D perhaps matching TRBD1 (5 bases). V shed 6 bases and J shed 1 base, with 9 bases lying between them. The CDR3 loop spans 13 amino acids. Per germline, CDR1 MNHEY and CDR2 SVGAGI. The CDR3 sequence is CASSGQQNTEAFF. The CDR3 DNA is TGTGCCAGCAGCGGACAACAGAACACTGAAGCTTTCTTT.

The chain carries TRBV4-1 and TRBJ1-2, with TRBD1 matching over 9 bases. With 1 base clipped from V and 4 bases from J, the junction kept 4 bases outside the gene matches. The CDR3 is made up of 15 amino acids. Germline V lookup: CDR1 MGHRA, CDR2 YSYEKL. CDR3 coding DNA: TGCGCCAGCAGCCAAGGACAGGGGGTTTTCTATGGCTACACCTTC. This gives the protein CASSQGQGVFYGYTF.

The chain couples TRBV5-1 to TRBJ1-1; TRBD1 matches at 8 bases. Trimming removed 3 bases from V and 1 base from J; junction bases left unmatched: 5. The CDR3 contains 15 residues. Germline CDR1 reads SGHRS; CDR2 reads YFSETQ. The CDR3 reads CASSSYRGTNTEAFF. In nucleotides, the CDR3 is TGCGCCAGCAGCTCTTACAGGGGGACGAACACTGAAGCTTTCTTT.

This rearrangement joins TRBV10-2 to TRBJ2-3, with 10 bases fitting TRBD1. With 5 bases clipped from V and 5 bases from J, the junction kept 7 bases outside the gene matches. Germline-derived CDR1 and CDR2 are WSHSY and SAAADI. This CDR3 has 15 residues. The CDR3 reads CASSYGQGVGDTQYF. The CDR3 bases are TGCGCCAGCAGTTACGGACAGGGGGTTGGAGATACGCAGTATTTT.

The V gene is TRBV19, the J gene TRBJ2-2, with D maybe TRBD2 (5 bases). This CDR3 is built from 15 residues. The V end was cut by 6 bases, the J end by 6 bases, with 17 bases between. Germline V lookup: CDR1 LNHDA, CDR2 SQIVND (reference sequence). CDR3 residues: CASSPSSGSAGELFF. DNA for the CDR3: TGTGCCAGTAGCCCTTCGAGTGGGAGTGCCGGGGAGCTGTTTTTT.